This is a list of T cell receptor beta chains from one sample in a study of cytomegalovirus exposure and HLA in healthy donors. Assay used: immunoSEQ multiplex PCR; TCRdb lists only in-frame clones, some missing. Of under 250,000 clones listed, approximately 87% are singletons. Sample: PBMCs. The receptor source for this set is a man aged 18 to 29 in good health and CMV-seronegative. Both conserved end residues are part of each CDR3. D genes are given only for firm matches. For some rows the clone size is stated as once, few or many, or as a class when expanded; others skip it.

TRBV14	TRBJ2-7	TRBD1	.	CASSRTGDQTYEQYF	TGTGCCAGCAGCCGGACAGGGGATCAAACCTACGAGCAGTACTTC
TRBV7-8	TRBJ2-7	.	few	CASSLYAGDEQYF	TGTGCCAGCAGCTTATACGCAGGGGACGAGCAGTACTTC
TRBV27	TRBJ2-7	.	.	CASSFDSYEQYF	TGTGCCAGCAGTTTCGACAGCTACGAGCAGTACTTC
TRBV25-1	TRBJ1-2	TRBD1	.	CASSEVGTGNLYGYTF	TGTGCCAGCAGTGAGGTCGGGACAGGAAATCTCTATGGCTACACCTTC
TRBV28	TRBJ2-7	.	.	CASNGGLEQYF	TGTGCCAGCAATGGAGGGTTAGAGCAGTACTTC
TRBV9	TRBJ2-2	TRBD1	.	CASSAQGANTGELFF	TGTGCCAGCAGCGCACAGGGGGCGAACACCGGGGAGCTGTTTTTT
TRBV27	TRBJ2-7	TRBD1	.	CASSFAGQGAAEQYF	TGTGCCAGCAGTTTCGCGGGACAGGGGGCAGCCGAGCAGTACTTC
TRBV7-3	TRBJ2-1	.	.	CASSLARETNEQFF	TGTGCCAGCAGCCTAGCCCGGGAGACCAATGAGCAGTTCTTC
TRBV29-1	TRBJ2-3	TRBD2	.	CSASGLAGVDTQYF	TGCAGCGCCAGTGGGCTAGCGGGAGTAGATACGCAGTATTTT
TRBV7-2	TRBJ2-4	.	.	CASSLRRPVQYF	TGTGCCAGCAGCTTACGGAGGCCCGTTCAGTACTTC
TRBV5-1	TRBJ2-1	TRBD1	.	CASSQDRDTFF	TGCGCCAGCAGCCAGGACAGGGACACGTTCTTC
TRBV7-9	TRBJ2-3	TRBD1	.	CASSLTGGSTDTQYF	TGTGCCAGCAGCTTGACAGGGGGTAGCACAGATACGCAGTATTTT
TRBV4-1	TRBJ2-7	TRBD1	once	CASSQEMRGPSYEQYF	TGCGCCAGCAGCCAAGAAATGAGGGGGCCCTCCTACGAGCAGTACTTC
TRBV28	TRBJ1-4	TRBD1	.	CATGTGGEKLFF	TGTGCCACCGGGACAGGGGGAGAAAAACTGTTTTTT
TRBV6-6	TRBJ2-7	TRBD1	.	CASSWTGGYEQYF	TGTGCCAGCAGTTGGACAGGGGGCTACGAGCAGTACTTC
TRBV5-6	TRBJ2-7	.	.	CASSLLPEGYEQYF	TGTGCCAGCAGCTTGCTGCCGGAGGGGTACGAGCAGTACTTC
TRBV11-2	TRBJ2-3	.	once	CASRRPGRRADTQYF	TGTGCCAGCAGAAGGCCCGGGAGACGGGCAGATACGCAGTATTTT
TRBV11-2	TRBJ2-7	.	.	CASSSAVRMPYEQYF	TGTGCCAGCAGCTCGGCGGTTCGGATGCCCTACGAGCAGTACTTC
TRBV7-2	TRBJ1-1	.	.	CASSTGWDTEAFF	TGTGCCAGCAGCACAGGTTGGGACACTGAAGCTTTCTTT
TRBV5-1	TRBJ2-5	.	.	CASSDGLNEETQYF	TGCGCCAGCAGCGACGGGTTAAACGAAGAGACCCAGTACTTC
TRBV19	TRBJ2-4	TRBD2	.	CASSNTSGSGAKNIQYF	TGTGCCAGTAGTAACACTAGCGGGAGCGGGGCCAAAAACATTCAGTACTTC
TRBV11-2	TRBJ2-2	TRBD2	.	CASLLGLAGEFYTGELFF	TGTGCCAGCCTGTTGGGGCTAGCGGGAGAGTTTTACACCGGGGAGCTGTTTTTT